Listed below are T cell receptor beta chains from one sample, sequenced in a study of Ad26.COV2.S vaccination and SARS-CoV-2 variants. The table came from immunoSEQ multiplex PCR; TCRdb's copy has only in-frame clones and leaves some out. Of more than 400,000 clones listed, about nine tenths are singletons. The sample was peripheral blood, taken in a trial of Ad26.COV2.S vaccine versus placebo. The receptors were gathered from a person aged 18-60 years who received the Ad26.COV2.S COVID-19 vaccine or a placebo. Both conserved end residues are part of each CDR3. The D gene is left open where the match is weak. Rows give clone size only sometimes, using once, few, many, or a class for an expanded clone.

TRBV15,TRBJ1-5,TRBD1,NA,CATSRATDRTGLHF,TGTGCCACCAGCAGAGCCACCGATAGGACAGGGCTGCATTTT
TRBV12-3/TRBV12-4,TRBJ2-3,NA,NA,CASRVLGTQYF,TGTGCCAGCAGGGTCCTGGGGACGCAGTATTTT
TRBV28,TRBJ2-3,NA,NA,CASSPVGQDTQYF,TGTGCCAGCAGCCCTGTGGGCCAAGATACGCAGTATTTT
TRBV9,TRBJ2-7,NA,NA,CASSVGASPTYEQYF,TGTGCCAGCAGCGTCGGGGCCAGCCCCACCTACGAGCAGTACTTC
TRBV7-6,TRBJ1-1,NA,once,CASSLEAPREVTEAFF,TGTGCCAGCAGCTTAGAGGCCCCCAGGGAGGTCACTGAAGCTTTCTTT
TRBV6-5,TRBJ2-7,TRBD2,NA,CASTRTSGYEQYF,TGTGCCAGCACCAGGACTAGCGGCTACGAGCAGTACTTC
TRBV19,TRBJ2-6,NA,NA,CASSIEGPGANVLTF,TGTGCCAGTAGTATTGAGGGCCCCGGGGCCAACGTCCTGACTTTC
TRBV6-6,TRBJ2-5,TRBD1,NA,CASSRLGTGGEETQYF,TGTGCCAGCAGTCGACTTGGAACAGGGGGCGAAGAGACCCAGTACTTC
TRBV5-1,TRBJ1-1,TRBD1,NA,CASSLGQGGTEAFF,TGCGCCAGCAGCTTGGGACAGGGCGGCACTGAAGCTTTCTTT
TRBV5-1,TRBJ2-2,NA,once,CASSYDRELFF,TGCGCCAGCAGCTACGACCGGGAGCTGTTTTTT
TRBV4-3,TRBJ2-1,TRBD1,NA,CASSPGTGSDEQFF,TGCGCCAGCAGCCCCGGGACAGGGTCGGATGAGCAGTTCTTC
TRBV7-8,TRBJ1-4,NA,NA,CASSFGRGNEKLFF,TGTGCCAGCAGCTTCGGCAGGGGTAATGAAAAACTGTTTTTT
TRBV14,TRBJ2-2,NA,NA,CASSRVRYTGELFF,TGTGCCAGCAGCCGAGTCCGATACACCGGGGAGCTGTTTTTT
TRBV28,TRBJ1-1,TRBD1,once,CASSKGQGNTEAFF,TGTGCCAGCAGCAAGGGACAGGGGAACACTGAAGCTTTCTTT
TRBV28,TRBJ1-5,NA,NA,CASSLIGVNQPQHF,TGTGCCAGCAGTTTGATAGGGGTTAATCAGCCCCAGCATTTT
TRBV20-1,TRBJ2-5,NA,NA,CSASILVNQETQYF,TGCAGTGCTAGTATACTAGTCAACCAAGAGACCCAGTACTTC
TRBV2,TRBJ1-1,NA,few,CASSKENRNTEAFF,TGTGCCAGCAGTAAAGAAAACAGGAACACTGAAGCTTTCTTT
TRBV29-1,TRBJ2-7,TRBD2,NA,CSVQTQRDNYEQYF,TGCAGCGTTCAGACCCAGCGGGATAACTACGAGCAGTACTTC
TRBV18,TRBJ2-5,NA,NA,CASSPRDRTVKTQYF,TGTGCCAGCTCACCACGGGATCGGACGGTGAAGACCCAGTACTTC
TRBV28,TRBJ1-5,NA,once,CASSSAGHQPQHF,TGTGCCAGCAGTTCGGCAGGGCATCAGCCCCAGCATTTT
TRBV15,TRBJ2-5,TRBD2,NA,CATSRDLASGSSVQETQYF,TGTGCCACCAGCAGAGATTTGGCTAGCGGGAGTTCAGTCCAAGAGACCCAGTACTTC
TRBV27,TRBJ2-5,NA,NA,CASWEGGRGTQYF,TGTGCCAGCTGGGAGGGAGGCAGGGGGACCCAGTACTTC
TRBV5-1,TRBJ2-1,NA,once,CASSLSSGYNEQFF,TGCGCCAGCAGCTTGAGTAGCGGATACAATGAGCAGTTCTTC
TRBV7-2,TRBJ2-1,TRBD2,NA,CASSFLPTSGRRDEQFF,TGTGCCAGCAGCTTTCTACCGACTAGCGGGAGGAGAGATGAGCAGTTCTTC
TRBV7-9,TRBJ1-5,TRBD1,NA,CASSPGTGVSNQPQHF,TGTGCCAGCAGCCCCGGGACAGGGGTTTCAAATCAGCCCCAGCATTTT
TRBV6-2/TRBV6-3,TRBJ2-4,NA,NA,CASSYLGPSKTAKNIQYF,TGTGCCAGCAGTTACCTCGGACCGAGTAAGACGGCCAAAAACATTCAGTACTTC
TRBV19,TRBJ1-1,TRBD1,NA,CASSIGQGREAFF,TGTGCCAGTAGTATAGGACAGGGGCGAGAAGCTTTCTTT
TRBV7-2,TRBJ2-1,NA,NA,CASSLYSSYNEQFF,TGTGCCAGCAGCTTGTACAGCTCCTACAATGAGCAGTTCTTC
TRBV6-2/TRBV6-3,TRBJ1-5,NA,NA,CASSYSGDRTNQPQHF,TGTGCCAGCAGTTACTCTGGTGACAGGACCAATCAGCCCCAGCATTTT
TRBV27,TRBJ2-7,TRBD2,NA,CASSLGRESSYEQYF,TGTGCCAGCAGTTTGGGGCGGGAGAGCTCCTACGAGCAGTACTTC
TRBV5-8,TRBJ2-5,NA,NA,CASSSGVQDQETQYF,TGTGCCAGCAGCTCGGGGGTACAGGACCAAGAGACCCAGTACTTC
TRBV4-2,TRBJ2-4,NA,NA,CASSPTHRGGNIQYF,TGTGCCAGCAGCCCCACTCACAGGGGAGGGAACATTCAGTACTTC
TRBV2,TRBJ2-7,NA,NA,CASSEATGSSYEQYF,TGTGCCAGCAGTGAAGCGACGGGGAGCTCCTACGAGCAGTACTTC
TRBV19,TRBJ2-3,TRBD2,NA,CASTIRLAGVVDTQYF,TGTGCCAGTACCATTAGACTAGCGGGAGTTGTAGATACGCAGTATTTT
TRBV7-8,TRBJ2-2,TRBD2,NA,CASSDPRVASGRPPGELFF,TGTGCCAGCAGCGATCCAAGGGTGGCTAGCGGGAGGCCCCCCGGGGAGCTGTTTTTT
TRBV19,TRBJ2-7,TRBD1,NA,CASSSYSGTGNYEQYF,TGTGCCAGTAGCTCCTACTCCGGGACAGGAAATTACGAGCAGTACTTC
TRBV29-1,TRBJ2-1,TRBD2,once,CSVTRLADEQFF,TGCAGCGTTACTAGACTAGCGGATGAGCAGTTCTTC
TRBV19,TRBJ1-5,TRBD1,NA,CASSTRDRGNQPQHF,TGTGCCAGTAGTACGCGGGACAGGGGCAATCAGCCCCAGCATTTT
TRBV11-2,TRBJ2-6,NA,once,CASSSNAGANVLTF,TGTGCCAGCAGCTCTAATGCCGGGGCCAACGTCCTGACTTTC
TRBV15,TRBJ1-4,TRBD1,NA,CATTLPPDRGAFF,TGTGCCACCACTCTACCACCCGACAGGGGCGCTTTTTTT
TRBV20-1,TRBJ2-7,NA,NA,CSARGPYEQYF,TGCAGTGCTAGAGGTCCCTACGAGCAGTACTTC
TRBV19,TRBJ2-7,NA,NA,CASSIGSGAEQYF,TGTGCCAGTAGTATAGGGAGCGGAGCTGAGCAGTACTTC
TRBV6-5,TRBJ2-1,NA,NA,CASALGAATYNEQFF,TGTGCCAGCGCCCTGGGGGCGGCAACTTACAATGAGCAGTTCTTC
TRBV28,TRBJ2-6,NA,few,CASSFRSVGANVLTF,TGTGCCAGCAGTTTTCGTTCGGTAGGGGCCAACGTCCTGACTTTC
TRBV15,TRBJ2-2,NA,NA,CATSTTSSGELFF,TGTGCCACCAGCACGACCTCATCCGGGGAGCTGTTTTTT
TRBV7-3,TRBJ2-6,NA,once,CASSLIGAGRASGANVLTF,TGTGCCAGCAGCTTAATCGGGGCAGGGCGAGCATCTGGGGCCAACGTCCTGACTTTC
TRBV10-2,TRBJ1-1,NA,NA,CASSLGAVTEAFF,TGCGCCAGCAGTCTGGGGGCAGTCACTGAAGCTTTCTTT
TRBV27,TRBJ1-6,NA,NA,CASSPGRGDNSPLHF,TGTGCCAGCAGCCCCGGGAGAGGAGATAATTCACCCCTCCACTTT
TRBV28,TRBJ1-2,NA,NA,CASSLGGGYGYTF,TGTGCCAGCAGTTTAGGGGGGGGATACGGCTACACCTTC
TRBV27,TRBJ2-3,NA,NA,CASSFRRVSTDTQYF,TGTGCCAGCAGTTTTCGGCGGGTTAGCACAGATACGCAGTATTTT
TRBV7-9,TRBJ2-5,TRBD2,once,CASSFGTSGTQETQYF,TGTGCCAGCAGCTTTGGGACTAGCGGAACTCAAGAGACCCAGTACTTC
TRBV3-1/TRBV3-2,TRBJ2-7,NA,NA,CASSQFSYEQYF,TGTGCCAGCAGCCAATTTTCGTACGAGCAGTACTTC
TRBV9,TRBJ2-1,TRBD2,NA,CASSMPRAGAYNEQFF,TGTGCCAGCAGCATGCCTCGAGCGGGAGCCTACAATGAGCAGTTCTTC
TRBV10-3,TRBJ2-3,NA,NA,CAGAGKLTDTQYF,TGTGCCGGGGCGGGGAAGCTCACAGATACGCAGTATTTT
TRBV27,TRBJ1-1,TRBD1,NA,CASSFAGGIEAFF,TGTGCCAGCAGTTTCGCAGGGGGCATTGAAGCTTTCTTT